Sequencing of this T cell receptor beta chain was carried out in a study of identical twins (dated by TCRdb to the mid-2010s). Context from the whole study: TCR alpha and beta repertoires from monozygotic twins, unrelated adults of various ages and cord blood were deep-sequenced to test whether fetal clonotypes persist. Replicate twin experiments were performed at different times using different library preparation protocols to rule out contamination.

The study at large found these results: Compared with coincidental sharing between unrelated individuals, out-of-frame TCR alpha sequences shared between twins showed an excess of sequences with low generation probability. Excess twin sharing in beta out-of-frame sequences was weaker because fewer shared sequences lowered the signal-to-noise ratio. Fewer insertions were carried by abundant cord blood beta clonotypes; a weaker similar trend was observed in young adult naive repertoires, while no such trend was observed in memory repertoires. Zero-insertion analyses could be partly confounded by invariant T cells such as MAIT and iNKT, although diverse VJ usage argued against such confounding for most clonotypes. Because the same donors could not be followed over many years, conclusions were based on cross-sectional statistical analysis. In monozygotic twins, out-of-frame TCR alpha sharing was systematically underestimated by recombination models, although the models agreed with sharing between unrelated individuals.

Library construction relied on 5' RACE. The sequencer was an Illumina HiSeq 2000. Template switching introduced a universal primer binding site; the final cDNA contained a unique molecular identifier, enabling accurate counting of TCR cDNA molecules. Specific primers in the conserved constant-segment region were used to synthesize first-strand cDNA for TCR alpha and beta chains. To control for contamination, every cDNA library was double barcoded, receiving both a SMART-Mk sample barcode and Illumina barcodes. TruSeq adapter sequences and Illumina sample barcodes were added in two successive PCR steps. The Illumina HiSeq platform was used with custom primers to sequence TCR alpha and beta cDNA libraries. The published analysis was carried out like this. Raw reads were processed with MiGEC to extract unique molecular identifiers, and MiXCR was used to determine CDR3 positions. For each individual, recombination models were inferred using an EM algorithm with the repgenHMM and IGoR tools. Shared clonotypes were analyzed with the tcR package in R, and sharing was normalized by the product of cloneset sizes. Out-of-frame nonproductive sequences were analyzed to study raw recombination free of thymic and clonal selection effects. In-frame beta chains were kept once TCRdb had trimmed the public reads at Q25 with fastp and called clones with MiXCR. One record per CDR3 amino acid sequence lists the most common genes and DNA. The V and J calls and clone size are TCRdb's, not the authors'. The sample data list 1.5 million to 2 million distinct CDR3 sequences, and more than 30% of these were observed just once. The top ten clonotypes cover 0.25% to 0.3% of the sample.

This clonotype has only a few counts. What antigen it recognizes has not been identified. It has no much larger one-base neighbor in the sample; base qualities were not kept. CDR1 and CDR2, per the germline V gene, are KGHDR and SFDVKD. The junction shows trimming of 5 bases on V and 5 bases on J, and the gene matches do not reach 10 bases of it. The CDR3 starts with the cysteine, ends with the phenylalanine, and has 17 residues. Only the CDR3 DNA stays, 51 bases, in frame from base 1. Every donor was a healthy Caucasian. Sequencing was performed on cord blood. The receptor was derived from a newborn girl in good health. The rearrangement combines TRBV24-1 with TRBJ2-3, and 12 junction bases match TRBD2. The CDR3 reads CATSGPTSGRSGDTQYF. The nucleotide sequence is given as TGTGCCACCAGTGGTCCGACTAGCGGGAGATCAGGAGATACGCAGTATTTT.